This T cell receptor beta chain was identified in a study of Ad26.COV2.S vaccination and SARS-CoV-2 variants. Treatment reported: around 19 received Ad26.COV2.S at low or high dose, single or two shots; roughly 5 received placebo; per-sample allocation not given. Sampling was performed 63 days after the first vaccine or placebo injection. Libraries were prepared by immunoSEQ multiplex PCR; TCRdb keeps only in-frame clonotypes and omits some of them. The data hold about half a million clones, with roughly nine tenths observed a single time. CDR1 MDHEN and CDR2 SYDVKM come from the germline V gene. V was clipped by 5 bases and J by 1 base; unmatched bases: 8. The CDR3 has 16 amino acids.

The chain recombines TRBV28 with TRBJ2-7, with TRBD2 matching 10 bases. Specimen: peripheral blood, collected in a trial of Ad26.COV2.S vaccine versus placebo. The TCR comes from a person aged 18-65 years who received the Ad26.COV2.S COVID-19 vaccine or a placebo. In DNA form, the CDR3 reads TGTGCCAGCAGTCTTAATCTAGCGGGAGAATCCTACGAGCAGTACTTC. It translates to CASSLNLAGESYEQYF.